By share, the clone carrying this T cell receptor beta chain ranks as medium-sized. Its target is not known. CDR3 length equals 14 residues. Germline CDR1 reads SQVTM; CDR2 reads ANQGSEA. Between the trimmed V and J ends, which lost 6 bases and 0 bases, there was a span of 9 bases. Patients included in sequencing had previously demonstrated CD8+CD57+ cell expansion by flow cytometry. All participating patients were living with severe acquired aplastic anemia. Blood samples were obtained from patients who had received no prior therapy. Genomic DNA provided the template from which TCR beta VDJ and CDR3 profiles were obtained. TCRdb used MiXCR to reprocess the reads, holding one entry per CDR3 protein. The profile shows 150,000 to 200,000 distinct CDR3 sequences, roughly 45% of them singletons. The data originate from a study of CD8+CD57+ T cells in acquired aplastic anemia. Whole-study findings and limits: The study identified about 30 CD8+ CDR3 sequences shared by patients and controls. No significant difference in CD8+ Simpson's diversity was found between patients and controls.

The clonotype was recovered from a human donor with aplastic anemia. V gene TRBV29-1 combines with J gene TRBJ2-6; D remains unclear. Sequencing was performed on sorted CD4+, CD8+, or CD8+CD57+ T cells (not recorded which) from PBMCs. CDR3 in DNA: TGCAGCGTCCAAACGGGCTCTGGGGCCAACGTCCTGACTTTC. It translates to CSVQTGSGANVLTF.